This TCR beta chain was sequenced during a study of T-cell memory formation after mild COVID-19. Study at large: TCR clusters mostly belonged to single donors.

With constant-segment primers, 5'RACE yielded cDNA libraries of TCR alpha and TCR beta that carried sample barcodes and UMIs. TCRdb recomputed calls from the 5' RACE reads with MiXCR, one row per CDR3 protein. The table has a few hundred thousand distinct CDR3 sequences, around 25% seen once. Study observations and caveats: Prior to infection, memory already included some responding clones, suggesting cross-reactive memory joined.

This clonotype was observed at least ten times. Its antigen is currently unknown. This sequence was found in an adult woman who had mild COVID-19 (a few samples of this study predate the infection). Cell type and time point are not known. Sequencing input: PBMCs or a T cell subset sorted from them (not recorded which).

The CDR3 DNA reads TGCAGTGCCAATAGCGGGAGGAGAAACAATGAGCAGTTCTTC. This encodes CSANSGRRNNEQFF. The chain couples TRBV20-1 to TRBJ2-1; TRBD2 agrees at 10 bases. This CDR3 is built from 14 residues. Unmatched junction bases numbered 7, after V lost 6 bases and J lost 5 bases. Germline V gene data show CDR1 as DFQATT and CDR2 as SNEGSKA (reference sequence).